This T cell receptor (beta chain) was sequenced for a study of breast tumors, draining lymph nodes, adjacent tissues. The study's findings and limits: Data fit most tumor T cells coming from lymph node, expanding in tumor. That most tumor T cells come from lymph nodes remained unproven. Compared with basal-like, luminal-like tumors shared significantly more repertoire with nontumor tissue.

TCRdb re-called the multiplex PCR reads with MiXCR, one entry per CDR3 protein. Here the sample spans approximately 140,000 distinct CDR3 sequences, over 25% being singletons. Axillary draining lymph nodes of breast cancer patients supplied the node samples. The V gene's germline CDR1 is MNHNY and CDR2 SVGAGI (reference sequence). The CDR3 covers 14 residues. V trimming: 2 bases; J trimming: 5 bases; junction bases outside the gene matches: 2. This clonotype was counted ten times or more. The target antigen is unknown. The sequencing input was axillary lymph node tissue. The origin of this receptor is a female donor with breast cancer. Some clones in this sample may be carry-over from other donors' samples. The rearrangement uses TRBV6-6 and TRBJ1-5, with TRBD1 identical over 8 bases. The CDR3 is CASSYGTGYQPQHF. Here the CDR3 DNA reads TGTGCCAGCAGTTACGGGACAGGTTATCAGCCCCAGCATTTT.